What follows are 14 T cell receptor beta chains derived from one specimen sequenced in a study of post-analysis software for immune sequencing data. Overall study results and limits: Four or five TRBV segments (TRBV5-6, TRBV5-1 and TRBV20-1 among them) occurred more frequently in patients than in controls.

cDNA libraries for TCR beta contained unique molecular identifiers. TCRdb re-called the PCR reads with MiXCR, one entry per CDR3 protein. The table lists approximately 730,000 distinct CDR3 sequences, more than 45% of them singletons. Their target antigens are unknown. Sequencing was carried out using blood. All receptors derive from a girl aged 5-17 years with multiple sclerosis.

As concerns this clonotype: Since no conserved phenylalanine or tryptophan closes the CDR3, a read error is the likely cause. V is TRBV6-2 or TRBV6-3 and J is TRBJ2-2; no definite D call. CDR1 is MNHEY and CDR2 is SVGEGT in the germline V gene. This CDR3 region has 14 residues. Trimming took 6 bases from V and 5 from J, leaving 13 bases between them. The CDR3 sequence is CASSPITETGELFC. The CDR3 nucleotides are TGTGCCAGCAGCCCCATAACCGAGACCGGGGAGCTGTTTTGT.

The chain carries TRBV20-1 and TRBJ2-6; D gene unclear. This CDR3 has 18 residues. Per germline, CDR1 DFQATT and CDR2 SNEGSKA (reference sequence). The V end was cut by 0 bases, the J end by 0 bases, with 15 bases between. The CDR3 sequence is CSARERQVPPSGANVLTF. The CDR3 DNA follows: TGCAGTGCTAGAGAAAGGCAGGTCCCCCCCTCTGGGGCCAACGTCCTGACTTTC.

The chain links TRBV4-3 to TRBJ2-3; 7 bases are shared with TRBD2. Germline loops: CDR1 LGHNA, CDR2 YSLEER. The J segment lost 6 bases and the V segment lost 0 bases, leaving 12 bases of the junction unmatched. The CDR3 length is 17 residues. CDR3 sequence: CASSQEGTGGPGDTQYF. The DNA of the CDR3 is TGCGCCAGCAGCCAAGAAGGAACGGGAGGCCCCGGGGATACGCAGTATTTT.

This clonotype was counted between two and nine times. The chain is built from TRBV4-1 and TRBJ2-1; 11 nucleotides line up with TRBD2. V lost 0 bases, J lost 9 bases, and 7 bases stayed unmatched. The CDR3 loop spans 16 amino acids. CDR1 and CDR2 from the germline V gene are MGHRA and YSYEKL. The CDR3 bases are TGCGCCAGCAGCCAAGAGATACTAGCGGGAGCGGGTGAGCAGTTCTTC. Its translation is CASSQEILAGAGEQFF.

The chain couples TRBV12-3 or TRBV12-4 to TRBJ1-2; TRBD1 agrees at 7 bases. The CDR3 totals 15 residues. J lost 5 bases, V lost 4 bases, and 10 bases had no gene match. This chain's CDR3 is CASSYQDRVWYGYTF. Here the CDR3 DNA reads TGTGCCAGCAGTTACCAAGACAGGGTTTGGTATGGCTACACCTTC.

The genes are TRBV5-4 and TRBJ1-1, with 11 bases identical to TRBD1. After removal of 5 bases from V and 5 bases from J, the junction contained 8 bases not matched to a gene. Germline CDR1 is SGHNT and CDR2 is YYREEE (reference sequence). The CDR3 totals 15 residues. The CDR3 DNA reads as TGTGCCAGCAGTTCGGACAGGGGGCCGGGGACTGAAGCTTTCTTT. Amino acid sequence: CASSSDRGPGTEAFF. Filled out from reference TRBV5-4 and TRBJ1-1, the complete variable domain reads ETGVTQSPTHLIKTRGQQVTLRCSSQSGHNTVSWYQQALGQGPQFIFQYYREEENGRGNFPPRFSGLQFPNYSSELNVNALELDDSALYLCASSSDRGPGTEAFFGQGTRLTVV.

The chain is built from TRBV12-3 or TRBV12-4 and TRBJ2-1; TRBD1 is a possible D gene (7 bases). Trimming cost V 2 bases and J 5 bases, with 16 bases left between them. This CDR3 has 16 residues. In DNA form, the CDR3 reads TGTGCCAGCAGTTTAAGTTCGGAGGGGGCGAACAATGAGCAGTTCTTC. Translated, it gives CASSLSSEGANNEQFF.

This clonotype is a singleton in its sample. The chain has TRBV20-1 and TRBJ1-6; TRBD1 agrees at 7 bases. The CDR3 has 15 amino acids. With V trimmed by 0 bases and J by 10 bases, 9 bases remained unmatched. The germline V gene encodes CDR1 DFQATT and CDR2 SNEGSKA (reference sequence). The chain's CDR3 is CSARDQTGSWSPLHF. The CDR3 bases are TGCAGTGCTAGAGATCAGACAGGGAGCTGGTCACCCCTCCACTTT.

V usage is TRBV29-1 and J usage is TRBJ1-2; TRBD1 might be the D (6 bases). The CDR3 has 14 residues. Per germline, CDR1 SQVTM and CDR2 ANQGSEA. Trimming shortened V by 6 bases and J by 0 bases, and 14 bases separated the two germline ends. The CDR3 spells CSVTTGWANYGYTF. The CDR3 nucleotides read TGCAGCGTCACCACAGGGTGGGCTAACTATGGCTACACCTTC.

This clonotype has a handful of counts. The genes are TRBV25-1 and TRBJ2-1; no firm D call. Germline-derived CDR1 and CDR2 are MGHDK and SYGVNS. The CDR3 sequence is 15 residues long. The ends were cut back, 3 bases at V and 2 bases at J, with 11 bases in the middle. Here the CDR3 reads CASSDSGSAYNEQFF. The CDR3 DNA follows: TGTGCCAGCAGTGATTCGGGCTCAGCCTACAATGAGCAGTTCTTC.

This clonotype was counted between two and nine times. The chain links TRBV18 to TRBJ2-7, with TRBD1 as a possible D gene (5 bases). This CDR3 region has 15 residues. Germline V gene lookup returns CDR1 KGHSH and CDR2 LQKENI. V dropped 2 bases and J dropped 3 bases, with 14 bases sitting between them. DNA of the CDR3: TGTGCCAGCTCACCAACGGCAGGGAAGATCTACGAGCAGTACTTC. Its translation is CASSPTAGKIYEQYF.

This clonotype occurred many times. V and J are TRBV27 and TRBJ2-4, with a possible D match to TRBD2 (5 bases). The V end was cut by 3 bases, the J end by 9 bases, with 12 bases between. This CDR3 spans 13 amino acids. CDR1 MNHEY and CDR2 SMNVEV come from the germline V gene (reference sequence). The CDR3 protein is CASSFGGLGIQYF. In nucleotides, the CDR3 is TGTGCCAGCAGTTTCGGCGGGTTGGGCATTCAGTACTTC.

This clonotype has only a few counts. This chain connects TRBV29-1 to TRBJ2-4; D possibly corresponds to TRBD1 (6 bases). The assigned J gene may be wrong: the sequence end matches TRBJ2-5 better. CDR3 length: 11 residues. Germline CDR1 reads SQVTM; CDR2 reads ANQGSEA. The DNA of the CDR3 is TGCAGCGTTAAAAGGGGGGAGACCCAGTACTTC. Amino acid sequence: CSVKRGETQYF.

The rearrangement links TRBV19 to TRBJ2-1, with 7 bases that match TRBD1. The CDR3 length is 14 residues. The junction had 2 bases not matched to a gene; V was cut back by 3 bases and J by 3 bases. CDR1 is LNHDA and CDR2 is SQIVND in the germline V gene (reference sequence). CDR3 bases: TGTGCCAGTAGTATCCGGGACAGCTACAATGAGCAGTTCTTC. It is translated as CASSIRDSYNEQFF.